Following are 6 T cell receptor beta chains from one sample sequenced in a study of T cell changes during pregnancy in multiple sclerosis. TCRdb keeps only in-frame clones here, not all; method: immunoSEQ multiplex PCR. The profile shows some 69,000 clones, around nine tenths of them singletons. The source was peripheral blood, collected in the second trimester of pregnancy. These receptors came from a female donor in good health, enrolled as a control in a pregnancy study.

The chain carries TRBV6-1 and TRBJ2-7; D ambiguous. Germline CDR1 reads MNHNS; CDR2 reads SASEGT. V lost 7 bases and J lost 0, with 10 bases in between. The CDR3 is 13 residues long. This chain's CDR3 is CASNLGSSYEQYF. The CDR3 bases are TGTGCCAGCAACCTTGGCAGCTCCTACGAGCAGTACTTC.

V gene TRBV12-5 combines with J gene TRBJ1-1, with 9 bases identical to TRBD1. CDR3 size: 15 residues. CDR1 is LGHNT, CDR2 FRNRAP, per germline. The V segment lost 6 bases and the J segment 3 bases; nucleotides outside the gene matches: 8. CDR3 protein: CASGPATGGDTEAFF. CDR3 sequence (DNA): TGTGCTAGTGGGCCCGCGACAGGGGGGGACACTGAAGCTTTCTTT.

The CDR3 sequence is CASPPGASTDTQYF. In nucleotides, the CDR3 is TGTGCCAGCCCTCCAGGGGCTAGCACAGATACGCAGTATTTT. V usage is TRBV7-9 and J usage is TRBJ2-3, with TRBD1 as a possible D gene (6 bases). Per the germline V gene, CDR1 is SEHNR and CDR2 is FQNEAQ (reference sequence). The germline V and J ends were trimmed by 8 bases and 0 bases, with 12 bases remaining between them. The CDR3 covers 14 residues.

The CDR3 loop reads CASTPRGADEQYF. As DNA, the CDR3 is TGTGCCAGCACCCCCCGGGGGGCCGACGAGCAGTACTTC. The chain recombines TRBV7-8 with TRBJ2-7; the D gene is possibly TRBD2 (7 bases). Germline V CDR1 and CDR2: SGHVS, FQNEAQ. The CDR3 length is 13 residues. V lost 7 bases and J 5 bases, leaving 15 bases between the germline ends. Full variable domain (rest looked up from reference TRBV7-8 and TRBJ2-7): GAGVSQSPRYKVAKRGQDVALRCDPISGHVSLFWYQQALGQGPEFLTYFQNEAQLDKSGLPSDRFFAERPEGSVSTLKIQRTQQEDSAVYLCASTPRGADEQYFGPGTRLTVT.

CDR3 DNA: TGTGCCAGCAGGGGCACAGGGGCCGTCCCCCGGCAGTACTTC. It is translated as CASRGTGAVPRQYF. The chain employs TRBV28 and TRBJ2-7, with TRBD1 matching over 7 bases. Germline V gives CDR1 MDHEN, CDR2 SYDVKM. J lost 9 bases, V lost 6 bases, and 14 bases had no gene match. CDR3 size: 14 residues.

V usage is TRBV7-2 and J usage is TRBJ1-3; TRBD1 might be the D (6 bases). V was shortened by 5 bases and J by 0 bases, with 11 bases between the two germline ends. The CDR3 loop spans 15 amino acids. Germline assignment: CDR1 SGHTA and CDR2 FQGNSA. Here the CDR3 reads CASSRGGFSGNTIYF. CDR3 nucleotides: TGTGCCAGCAGCCGAGGGGGATTCTCTGGAAACACCATATATTTT.